Each of the 18 T cell receptor beta chains below was sequenced from the same sample in a study of OX40 agonist ivuxolimab in advanced cancers. Method: immunoSEQ multiplex PCR; TCRdb's copy keeps in-frame clones and lacks some. The sample includes fewer than 40,000 clones, 70% to 80% seen only once; the top ten take approximately 9.9%. The source material was CD4+ or CD8+ T cells sorted from blood, sampled in a trial of the OX40 agonist ivuxolimab. The receptors were gathered from an adult with an advanced solid tumor such as melanoma, head and neck, liver or kidney cancer.

CDR3 bases: TGTGCCAGCAGTTCAGTGGGGGTCTCCTATGGCTACACCTTC. This encodes CASSSVGVSYGYTF. The chain has TRBV27 and TRBJ1-2; possibly TRBD1 for D (5 bases). Per the germline V gene, CDR1 is MNHEY and CDR2 is SMNVEV (reference sequence). Trimming shortened V by 4 bases and J by 4 bases, and 13 bases separated the two germline ends. There are 14 residues in the CDR3.

Worth noting for this clone: Within the sample, other DNA sequences also encode this same CDR3. This chain uses TRBV6-5 with TRBJ2-6; TRBD1 aligns across 8 bases. CDR3 size: 15 residues. CDR1 and CDR2 from the germline V gene are MNHEY and SVGAGI. V was clipped by 8 bases and J by 1 base; unmatched bases: 4. The CDR3 DNA is TGTGCCAGCCGACAGGGGACGTCTGGGGCCAACGTCCTGACTTTC. This codes for CASRQGTSGANVLTF.

This clone is a singleton in its sample. The rearrangement links TRBV19 to TRBJ2-3, with 11 positions matching TRBD1. The CDR3 has 16 amino acids. CDR1 and CDR2 (germline): LNHDA, SQIVND (reference sequence). V lost 4 bases, J lost 7 bases, and 10 bases stayed unmatched. CDR3 in amino acids: CASSTSRTGGKYTQYF. The CDR3 coding sequence is TGTGCCAGTAGTACCTCCCGGACAGGGGGCAAGTATACGCAGTATTTT.

Only a few counts were recorded for this clone. The rearrangement links TRBV5-1 to TRBJ2-1; a weak D match, TRBD1 (5 bases). The length of the CDR3 is 14 residues. Germline CDR1 SGHRS, CDR2 YFSETQ. V was shortened by 4 bases and J by 6 bases, with 14 bases between the two germline ends. The CDR3 DNA follows: TGCGCCAGCAGCCGGGCCGTTGGGGCCAATGAGCAGTTCTTC. Its translation is CASSRAVGANEQFF.

This chain links TRBV4-3 with TRBJ2-1; D is perhaps TRBD2 (6 bases). Per the germline V gene, CDR1 is LGHNA and CDR2 is YSLEER. This CDR3 region has 11 residues. Trimming removed 8 bases from V and 13 bases from J, with 15 bases in between. CDR3 sequence reads: CASFYSGTQFF. In nucleotides, the CDR3 is TGCGCCAGCTTCTATTCCGGGACTCAGTTCTTC.

The rearrangement links TRBV5-1 to TRBJ2-2; D possibly corresponds to TRBD1 (5 bases). This CDR3 has 16 amino acids. Germline V gene sequence: CDR1 SGHRS, CDR2 YFSETQ. V lost 0 bases and J 0 bases, leaving 9 bases between the germline ends. The CDR3 DNA is TGCGCCAGCAGCTTGGTTGGCAGGGCGAACACCGGGGAGCTGTTTTTT. Protein product: CASSLVGRANTGELFF.

The V and J genes are TRBV5-1 and TRBJ2-7; tentatively, D is TRBD1 (6 bases). The CDR3 totals 13 residues. The germline CDR1 and CDR2 sequences are SGHRS and YFSETQ. V lost 6 bases, J lost 5 bases, and 15 bases lay in between. The CDR3, as DNA: TGCGCCAGCACTCCCGGGACACGCCACGAGCAGTACTTC. Its protein is CASTPGTRHEQYF.

DNA of the CDR3: TGTGCCAGCAGCCCAGGGGACACGGGCTCCTACGAGCAGTACTTC. This codes for CASSPGDTGSYEQYF. The rearrangement links TRBV4-2 to TRBJ2-7, with D possibly matching TRBD1 (6 bases). Deletions cut 4 bases from V and 0 bases from J, with 13 bases between. The germline CDR1 and CDR2 sequences are LGHNA and YNFKEQ. CDR3 size: 15 residues.

This clone was seen a few times. V gene TRBV2 combines with J gene TRBJ2-2; 8 bases map to TRBD1. The trim removed 7 bases at V and 9 bases at J, leaving 10 bases unmatched. This CDR3 spans 14 amino acids. The V gene's germline CDR1 is SNHLY and CDR2 FYNNEI. CDR3 region: CASKWTGRIRELFF. CDR3 DNA sequence: TGTGCCAGCAAGTGGACAGGGCGAATCAGGGAGCTGTTTTTT.

This CDR3 reads CASSTTGAGNNQPQHF. For the CDR3, the DNA is TGTGCCAGCAGCACCACAGGGGCCGGAAACAATCAGCCCCAGCATTTT. This rearrangement joins TRBV7-8 to TRBJ1-5, with 7 positions matching TRBD1. This CDR3 is 16 amino acids long. With V trimmed by 5 bases and J by 3 bases, 10 bases remained unmatched. Per the germline V gene, CDR1 is SGHVS and CDR2 is FQNEAQ.

The chain couples TRBV6-6 to TRBJ1-3; D might be TRBD1 (6 bases). In germline, CDR1 is MNHNY, CDR2 SVGAGI (reference sequence). V dropped 6 bases and J dropped 4 bases, with 16 bases sitting between them. The CDR3 loop spans 15 amino acids. CDR3 sequence: CASSLTGQVGNTIYF. CDR3 nucleotide sequence: TGTGCCAGCAGCCTTACAGGGCAGGTCGGAAACACCATATATTTT.

This chain joins TRBV2 and TRBJ1-1; weak D call: TRBD1 (5 bases). Between the trimmed V and J ends, which lost 7 bases and 1 base, there was a span of 13 bases. The CDR3 totals 14 residues. In germline, CDR1 is SNHLY, CDR2 FYNNEI. DNA of the CDR3: TGTGCCAGCACCTACGGGACCTCGAACACTGAAGCTTTCTTT. Amino acid sequence: CASTYGTSNTEAFF.

The rearrangement joins TRBV7-9 to TRBJ1-2, with D perhaps matching TRBD1 (6 bases). Between the trimmed V and J ends, which lost 2 bases and 4 bases, there was a span of 14 bases. CDR3 length equals 15 residues. Germline V CDR1 and CDR2: SEHNR, FQNEAQ (reference sequence). The CDR3 DNA reads as TGTGCCAGCAGCTTAACCAACAGGGCAGGCTATGGCTACACCTTC. This gives the protein CASSLTNRAGYGYTF.

V and J are TRBV5-6 and TRBJ1-6, with a tentative D call TRBD1 (5 bases). The CDR3 has 14 residues. The V end lost 1 base, the J end lost 7 bases, and 9 bases lay between the germline ends. In germline, CDR1 is SGHDT, CDR2 YYEEEE. The chain's CDR3 is CASSLYKGNSPLHF. The CDR3 DNA follows: TGTGCCAGCAGCTTGTATAAGGGGAATTCACCCCTCCACTTT.

V and J are TRBV2 and TRBJ1-2; D perhaps matches TRBD1 (6 bases). With 7 bases removed from V and 8 bases from J, the gap between germline ends came to 17 bases. The CDR3 is 13 residues long. Germline V gene data show CDR1 as SNHLY and CDR2 as FYNNEI. CDR3 coding DNA: TGTGCCAGCATCGATAGGGGGATTGACGGCTACACCTTC. Amino acids: CASIDRGIDGYTF.

A note on this clone: Mismatch with germline at one junction end may stem from a read error. This chain connects TRBV19 to TRBJ1-5; maybe TRBD1 (5 bases). Germline CDR1 is LNHDA and CDR2 is SQIVND (reference sequence). The CDR3 consists of 15 residues. For the CDR3, the DNA is TGTGCCGGTAGTACGGGGGGGAGGAAAAATCAGCCCCAGCATTTT. This gives the protein CAGSTGGRKNQPQHF.

This chain joins TRBV2 and TRBJ1-6; tentatively, D is TRBD1 (5 bases). Trimming left V 5 bases short and J 7 bases short, with 15 bases between. Germline CDR1 is SNHLY and CDR2 is FYNNEI. The CDR3 length is 15 residues. Here the CDR3 reads CASSLSGSGNSPLHF. In DNA form, the CDR3 reads TGTGCCAGCAGTCTCTCAGGGAGCGGGAATTCACCCCTCCACTTT.

The chain combines TRBV15 with TRBJ2-5; 11 bases match TRBD1. Germline V CDR1 and CDR2: LNHNV, YYDKDF (reference sequence). V trimming: 3 bases; J trimming: 1 base; junction bases outside the gene matches: 1. The CDR3 contains 15 residues. The CDR3 DNA sequence: TGTGCCACCAGCAGGGGGACAGGGGGCCAAGAGACCCAGTACTTC. Translated, it gives CATSRGTGGQETQYF.